This T cell receptor (beta chain) originates from a study of cytomegalovirus exposure and HLA in healthy donors. Regarding the study as a whole: Later, TCR association rates were found to vary by HLA locus, highest for DRB1 and lowest for HLA-C. In an earlier analysis, productive rearrangement rates for most beta V segments clustered near 87% or 30%. In a later analysis, TCR beta V- and J-gene trimming was associated with a missense DCLRE1C variant.

As for this clone: Its target is not known.

This CDR3 has 16 amino acids. Trimming took 2 bases from V and 5 from J, leaving 18 bases between them. Germline V gene lookup returns CDR1 MNHNY and CDR2 SVGAGI (reference sequence). The PCR used 60 Vbeta and 13 Jbeta primers. Method: immunoSEQ multiplex PCR; TCRdb's copy keeps in-frame clones and lacks some. The data hold 200,000 to 300,000 clones, with approximately 84% observed a single time. The sequencing sample was made of PBMCs. V and J are TRBV6-6 and TRBJ1-1; perhaps TRBD1 as D (6 bases). This TCR came from a middle-aged woman in good health and CMV-seropositive. CDR3 residues: CASSYGRGAGKTEAFF. The DNA for the CDR3 is TGTGCCAGCAGTTACGGGAGGGGGGCTGGAAAAACTGAAGCTTTCTTT.